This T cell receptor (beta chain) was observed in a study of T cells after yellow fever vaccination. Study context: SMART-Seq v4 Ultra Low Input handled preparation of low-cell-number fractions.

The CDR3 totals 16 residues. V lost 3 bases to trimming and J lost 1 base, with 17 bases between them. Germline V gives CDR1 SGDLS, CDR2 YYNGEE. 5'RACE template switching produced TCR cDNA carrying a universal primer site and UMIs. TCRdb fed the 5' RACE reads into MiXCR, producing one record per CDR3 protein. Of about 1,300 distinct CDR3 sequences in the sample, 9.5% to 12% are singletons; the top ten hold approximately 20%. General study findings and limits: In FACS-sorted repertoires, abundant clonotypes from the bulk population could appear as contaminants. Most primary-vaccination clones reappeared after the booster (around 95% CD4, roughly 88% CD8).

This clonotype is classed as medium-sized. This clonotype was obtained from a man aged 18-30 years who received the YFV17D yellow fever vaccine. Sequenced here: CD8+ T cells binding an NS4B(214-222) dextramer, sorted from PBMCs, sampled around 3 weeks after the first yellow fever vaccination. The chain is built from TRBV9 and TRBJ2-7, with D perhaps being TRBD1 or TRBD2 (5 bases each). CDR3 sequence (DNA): TGTGCCAGCAGCGCGGCTCCCGGGACGGGTTCCTACGAGCAGTACTTC. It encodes CASSAAPGTGSYEQYF.